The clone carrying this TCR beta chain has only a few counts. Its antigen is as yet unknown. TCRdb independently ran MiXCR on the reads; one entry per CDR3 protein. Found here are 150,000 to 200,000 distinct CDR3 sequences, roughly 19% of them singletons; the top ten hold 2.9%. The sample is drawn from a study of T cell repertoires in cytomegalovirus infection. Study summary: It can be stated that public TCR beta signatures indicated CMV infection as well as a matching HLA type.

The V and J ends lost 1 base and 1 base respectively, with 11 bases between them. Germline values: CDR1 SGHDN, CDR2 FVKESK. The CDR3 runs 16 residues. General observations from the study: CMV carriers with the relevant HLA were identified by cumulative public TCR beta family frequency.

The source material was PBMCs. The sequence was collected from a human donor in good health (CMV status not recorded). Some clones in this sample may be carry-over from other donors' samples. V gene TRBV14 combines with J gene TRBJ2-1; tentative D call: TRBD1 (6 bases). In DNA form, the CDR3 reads TGTGCCAGCAGCCAAGTGAACAGGGCATCCTACAATGAGCAGTTCTTC. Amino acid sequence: CASSQVNRASYNEQFF.